This T cell receptor beta chain was profiled in a study of PD-L1 blockade in urothelial cancer. Study details: It was at 3 weeks (second dose) and 6 weeks after treatment start that blood was analyzed.

This clone has a single count. Data came from immunoSEQ multiplex PCR; TCRdb stores just in-frame clones and leaves some out. The repertoire includes about 52,000 clones, about 72% of them detected once, and 3% to 4% sits in the top ten. The TCR was taken from a man between 65 and 79 years old with urothelial cancer. Specimen: PBMCs, collected around atezolizumab (anti-PD-L1) treatment.

The CDR3 reads CASSSVAGGGNEQFF. CDR3 bases: TGTGCCAGCAGCTCAGTAGCGGGAGGAGGCAATGAGCAGTTCTTC. V gene TRBV5-5 combines with J gene TRBJ2-1; 10 bases map to TRBD2. V dropped 3 bases and J dropped 6; count of bases not matched to a gene: 6. The CDR3 length is 15 residues. Germline V CDR1 and CDR2: SGHKS, YYEKEE (reference sequence).